This T cell receptor beta chain was profiled in a study of CDR3 diversity in severe acne (dated by TCRdb to between 2018 and 2021). This clonotype was seen a single time. It has no known antigen specificity. Qualities for individual bases were not recorded, and no much larger clone is one base off. A lone read gives weak evidence. CDR1 and CDR2, looked up from the germline V gene, are ENHRY and SYGVKD. Reading from cysteine to phenylalanine, the CDR3 counts 13 amino acids. The sequence is cut down to CDR3 DNA, 39 bases in frame from base 1. The V and J ends are trimmed by 0 bases and 4 bases, leaving 6 bases between them. The method was PCR. Sequencing was carried out with an Illumina HiSeq 2000. TCRdb redid the processing of the public reads, applying fastp at Q25 and MiXCR, and retained in-frame beta chains. When rows share a CDR3 protein, they turn into one entry using the most common DNA and genes. The sample has roughly 100,000 distinct CDR3 sequences on record, 45% to 60% of them singletons. The ten largest make up around 12% of the sample.

The receptor chain draws on TRBV10-3 and TRBJ1-1; the D gene is perhaps TRBD1, on 6 matching bases. The receptor was isolated from a male donor with acne. The specimen sequenced was blood. CDR3 region: CAISESQGTEAFF. The nucleotide sequence reads TGTGCCATCAGTGAGTCACAGGGCACTGAAGCTTTCTTT.